This TCR beta chain was identified in a study of blood T cell repertoires in COVID-19. Study-wide background: The cDNA or gDNA used as material had been derived from T cells, B-cell-depleted T cells, or PBMCs.

Original processing notes: Amplifying reference gene primers gave estimates of nucleated cell counts. Sequencing used immunoSEQ multiplex PCR; TCRdb keeps in-frame clones, though not all of them. The D gene and trimming were derived from the DNA, and the V and J assignments and clone size from that table. The sample has 200,000 to 300,000 clones, 85% seen once. The sequence was collected from a woman aged 60 to 75 with active or convalescent COVID-19. Specimen: peripheral blood.

CDR3 sequence (DNA): TGTGCCAGCTCACCACAAGGGGCGACTGGAAACACCATATATTTT. This translates into CASSPQGATGNTIYF. J is TRBJ1-3 and V is TRBV18, with D perhaps TRBD1 (5 bases). The CDR3 loop spans 15 amino acids. The V and J ends lost 1 base and 2 bases respectively, with 9 bases between them. Per germline, CDR1 KGHSH and CDR2 LQKENI. Supplemented by reference TRBV18 and TRBJ1-3, the full variable domain reads NAGVMQNPRHLVRRRGQEARLRCSPMKGHSHVYWYRQLPEEGLKFMVYLQKENIIDESGMPKERFSAEFPKEGPSILRIQQVVRGDSAAYFCASSPQGATGNTIYFGEGSWLTVV.